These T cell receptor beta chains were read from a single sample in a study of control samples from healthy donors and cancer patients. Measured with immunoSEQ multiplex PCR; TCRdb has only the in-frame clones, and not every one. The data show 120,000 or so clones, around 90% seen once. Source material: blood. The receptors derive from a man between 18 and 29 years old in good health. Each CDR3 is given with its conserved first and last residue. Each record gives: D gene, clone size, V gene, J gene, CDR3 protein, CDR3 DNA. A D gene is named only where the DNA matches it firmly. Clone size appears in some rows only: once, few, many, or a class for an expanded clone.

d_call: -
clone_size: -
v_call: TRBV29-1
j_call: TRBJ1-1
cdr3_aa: CSVGGGKSRDTEAFF
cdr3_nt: TGCAGCGTCGGAGGGGGGAAAAGCCGGGACACTGAAGCTTTCTTT

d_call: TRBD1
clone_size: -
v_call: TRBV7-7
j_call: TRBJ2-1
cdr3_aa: CASSLGAGTGGDEQFF
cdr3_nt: TGTGCTAGCAGCTTAGGCGCCGGGACAGGGGGCGACGAGCAGTTCTTC

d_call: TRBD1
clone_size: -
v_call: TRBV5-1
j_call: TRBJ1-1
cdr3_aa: CASSGRTGNYEAFF
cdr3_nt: TGCGCCAGCAGCGGCCGGACAGGGAACTATGAAGCTTTCTTT

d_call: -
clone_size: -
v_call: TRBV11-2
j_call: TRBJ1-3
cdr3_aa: CASSLGISLSGNTIYF
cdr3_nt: TGTGCCAGCAGCTTAGGTATATCCCTCTCTGGAAACACCATATATTTT

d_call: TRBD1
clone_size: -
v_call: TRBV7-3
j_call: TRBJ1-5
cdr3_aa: CASSSGDRVNQPQHF
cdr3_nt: TGTGCCAGCAGCTCCGGGGACAGGGTAAATCAGCCCCAGCATTTT

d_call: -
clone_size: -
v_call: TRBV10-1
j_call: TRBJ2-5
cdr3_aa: CASSDGLGNGGETQYF
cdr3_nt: TGCGCCAGCAGTGATGGCCTAGGGAATGGGGGAGAGACCCAGTACTTC

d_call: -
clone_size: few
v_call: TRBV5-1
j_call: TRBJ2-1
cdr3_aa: CASSPTPRYNEQFF
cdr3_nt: TGCGCCAGCAGCCCCACACCTCGCTACAATGAGCAGTTCTTC

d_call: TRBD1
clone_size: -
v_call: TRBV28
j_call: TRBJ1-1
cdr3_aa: CASSPGQGSGAFF
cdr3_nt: TGTGCCAGCAGTCCCGGACAGGGGTCCGGAGCTTTCTTT

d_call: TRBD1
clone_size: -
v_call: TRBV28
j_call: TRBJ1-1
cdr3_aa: CASRAGTGERPMEAFF
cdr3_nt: TGTGCCAGCAGAGCCGGGACAGGTGAACGTCCGATGGAAGCTTTCTTT

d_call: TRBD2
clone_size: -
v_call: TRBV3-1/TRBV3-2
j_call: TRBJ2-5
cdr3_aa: CASSPGQATSGEETQYF
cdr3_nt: TGTGCCAGCAGCCCGGGCCAAGCAACTAGCGGTGAAGAGACCCAGTACTTC

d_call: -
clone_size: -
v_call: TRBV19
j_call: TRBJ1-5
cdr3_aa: CASSVFPGYSNQPQHF
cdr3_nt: TGTGCCAGTAGTGTATTTCCCGGTTATAGCAATCAGCCCCAGCATTTT

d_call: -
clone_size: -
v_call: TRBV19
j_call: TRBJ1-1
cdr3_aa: CATTGSSRLGTEAFF
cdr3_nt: TGTGCCACAACAGGGTCGAGCAGGCTGGGCACTGAAGCTTTCTTT

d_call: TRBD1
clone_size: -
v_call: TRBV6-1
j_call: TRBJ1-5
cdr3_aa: CASREVGTGEHF
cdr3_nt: TGTGCCAGCAGAGAAGTCGGGACAGGGGAGCATTTT

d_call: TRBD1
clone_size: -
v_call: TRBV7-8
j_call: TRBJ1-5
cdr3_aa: CASSRGTGDQPQHF
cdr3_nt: TGTGCCAGCAGCCGCGGGACAGGGGACCAGCCCCAGCATTTT

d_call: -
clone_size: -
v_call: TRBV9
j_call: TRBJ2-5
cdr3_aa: CASSVGNPQPETQYF
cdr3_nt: TGTGCCAGCAGCGTAGGGAATCCCCAGCCTGAGACCCAGTACTTC

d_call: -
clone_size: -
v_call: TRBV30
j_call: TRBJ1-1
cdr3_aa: CAWSVHGGSEAFF
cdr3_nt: TGTGCCTGGAGTGTACATGGCGGGTCTGAAGCTTTCTTT

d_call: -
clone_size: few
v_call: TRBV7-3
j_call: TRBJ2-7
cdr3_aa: CASSLLGTGEQYF
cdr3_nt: TGTGCCAGCAGCTTATTAGGGACTGGGGAGCAGTACTTC

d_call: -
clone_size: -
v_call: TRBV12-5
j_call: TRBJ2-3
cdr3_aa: CASGPRGDTQYF
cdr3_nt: TGTGCTAGTGGCCCAAGGGGAGATACGCAGTATTTT

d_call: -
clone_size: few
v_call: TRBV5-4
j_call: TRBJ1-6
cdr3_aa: CASSLGGSYNSPLHF
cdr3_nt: TGTGCCAGCAGCTTGGGTGGGTCCTATAATTCACCCCTCCACTTT

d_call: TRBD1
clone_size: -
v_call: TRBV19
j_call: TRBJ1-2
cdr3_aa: CASSSQGAGFGYTF
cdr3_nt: TGTGCCAGTAGCTCACAGGGGGCCGGCTTCGGCTACACCTTC

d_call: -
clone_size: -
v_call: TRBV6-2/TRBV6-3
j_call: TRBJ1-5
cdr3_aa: CASSQQGLHQPQHF
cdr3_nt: TGTGCCAGCAGCCAACAGGGATTGCATCAGCCCCAGCATTTT

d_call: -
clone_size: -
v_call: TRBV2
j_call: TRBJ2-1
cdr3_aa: CASSPTSSRYQGEQFF
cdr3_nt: TGTGCCAGCAGTCCTACCTCGTCGCGCTACCAGGGTGAGCAGTTCTTC

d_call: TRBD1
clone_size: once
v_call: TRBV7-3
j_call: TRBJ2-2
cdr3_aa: CASSLSGQGAFGNTGELFF
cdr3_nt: TGTGCCAGCAGCTTAAGTGGACAGGGGGCGTTCGGGAACACCGGGGAGCTGTTTTTT

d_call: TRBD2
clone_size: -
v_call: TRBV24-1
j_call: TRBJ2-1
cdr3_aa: CATSDQVAGAYNEQFF
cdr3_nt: TGTGCCACCAGTGATCAAGTAGCGGGAGCCTACAATGAGCAGTTCTTC

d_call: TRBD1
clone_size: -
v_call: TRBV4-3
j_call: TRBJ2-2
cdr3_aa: CASSPHRGGELFF
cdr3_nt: TGCGCCAGCAGCCCGCACAGGGGCGGGGAGCTGTTTTTT

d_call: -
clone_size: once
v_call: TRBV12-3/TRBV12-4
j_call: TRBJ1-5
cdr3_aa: CASTEGPDRPQHF
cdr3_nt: TGTGCCAGCACTGAAGGGCCGGATAGGCCCCAGCATTTT

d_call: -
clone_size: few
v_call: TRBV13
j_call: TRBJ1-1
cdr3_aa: CASSRLERFTDTEAFF
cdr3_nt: TGTGCCAGCAGCCGCCTAGAGCGGTTTACGGACACTGAAGCTTTCTTT

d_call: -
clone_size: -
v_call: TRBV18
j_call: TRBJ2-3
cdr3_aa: CASSPPFSRDLSDTQYF
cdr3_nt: TGTGCCAGCTCACCACCGTTCAGCAGGGATCTTTCAGATACGCAGTATTTT

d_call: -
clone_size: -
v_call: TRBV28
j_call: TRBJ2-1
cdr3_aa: CASSLVGASYNEQFF
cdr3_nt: TGTGCCAGCAGTTTAGTGGGGGCCTCCTACAATGAGCAGTTCTTC

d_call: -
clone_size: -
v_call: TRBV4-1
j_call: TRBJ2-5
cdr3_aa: CASSEGFRQETQYF
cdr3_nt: TGCGCCAGCAGCGAGGGGTTCCGCCAAGAGACCCAGTACTTC

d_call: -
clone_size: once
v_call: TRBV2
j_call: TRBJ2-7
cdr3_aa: CASSDREPWTNEQYF
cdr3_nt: TGTGCCAGCAGTGATAGGGAGCCTTGGACCAACGAGCAGTACTTC

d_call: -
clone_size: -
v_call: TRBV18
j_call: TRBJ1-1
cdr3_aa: CASSQGFGTEAFF
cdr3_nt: TGTGCCAGCTCACAGGGGTTCGGCACTGAAGCTTTCTTT